The 2 T cell receptor beta chains below come from one sample, sequenced in a study of blood T cell repertoires in COVID-19. Only in-frame clones appear in the TCRdb table, and some are missing; sequencing was by immunoSEQ multiplex PCR. Here the sample spans roughly 100,000 clones, around nine tenths being singletons. The source material was peripheral blood. The source is a human donor in a cohort sampled during active COVID-19.

The chain uses TRBV5-1 and TRBJ2-7; TRBD1 is a possible D gene (5 bases). V lost 0 bases, J lost 2 bases, and 9 bases lay in between. This CDR3 comprises 14 residues. Germline V gives CDR1 SGHRS, CDR2 YFSETQ. Here the CDR3 reads CASSLEPGTYEQYF. CDR3 coding DNA: TGCGCCAGCAGCTTGGAACCAGGGACCTACGAGCAGTACTTC.

The rearrangement links TRBV20-1 to TRBJ2-6; 7 bases are shared with TRBD1. V dropped 3 bases and J dropped 0; count of bases not matched to a gene: 5. The CDR3 is 16 residues long. Germline CDR1 DFQATT, CDR2 SNEGSKA (reference sequence). The chain's CDR3 is CSASRGPFSGANVLTF. The CDR3, as DNA: TGCAGTGCTAGTAGGGGGCCCTTCTCTGGGGCCAACGTCCTGACTTTC.